The following is a T cell receptor beta chain sequence with its context. The V and J ends lost 4 bases and 4 bases respectively, with 12 bases between them. The CDR3 consists of 13 residues. Germline V gene sequence: CDR1 SGHRS, CDR2 YFSETQ. These data belong to a study of blood T cells in healthy people across ages. Then a second PCR, running roughly 7 to 11 cycles, was carried out with a sample-barcoded 5' primer and a J-beta primer mix. TCRdb used MiXCR to reprocess the 5' RACE reads, holding one entry per CDR3 protein. The sample lists some 890,000 distinct CDR3 sequences; under 35% were seen once. A further study also used this sample, focusing on T cells of mothers and their children. As that study records: Every mother produced more than 8.5 million TCR beta CDR3 reads, whereas every child provided around 3 million.

This sequence originates from a woman aged 40 to 50 in good health. Sequencing used blood. This chain connects TRBV5-1 to TRBJ2-7, with D possibly called TRBD1 or TRBD2 (6 bases each). As DNA, the CDR3 is TGCGCCAGCAGCACAACAGGGACTTACGAGCAGTACTTC. This gives the protein CASSTTGTYEQYF.